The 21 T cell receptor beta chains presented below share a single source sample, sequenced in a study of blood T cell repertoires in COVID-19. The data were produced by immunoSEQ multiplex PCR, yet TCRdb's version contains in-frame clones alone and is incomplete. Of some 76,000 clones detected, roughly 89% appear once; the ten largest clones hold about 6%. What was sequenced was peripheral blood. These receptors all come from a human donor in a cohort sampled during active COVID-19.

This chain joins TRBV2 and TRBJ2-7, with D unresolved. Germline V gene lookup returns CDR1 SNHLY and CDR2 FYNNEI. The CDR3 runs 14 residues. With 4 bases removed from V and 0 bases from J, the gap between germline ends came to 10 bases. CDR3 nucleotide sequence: TGTGCCAGCAGTGGAGGAATCGGCTCCTACGAGCAGTACTTC. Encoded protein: CASSGGIGSYEQYF.

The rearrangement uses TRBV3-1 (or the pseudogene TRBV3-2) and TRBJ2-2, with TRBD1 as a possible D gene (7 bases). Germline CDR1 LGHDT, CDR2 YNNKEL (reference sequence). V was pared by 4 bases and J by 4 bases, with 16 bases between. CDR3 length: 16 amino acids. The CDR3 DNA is TGTGCCAGCAGCCCGACAGGGAGGATGGGCACCGGGGAGCTGTTTTTT. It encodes CASSPTGRMGTGELFF.

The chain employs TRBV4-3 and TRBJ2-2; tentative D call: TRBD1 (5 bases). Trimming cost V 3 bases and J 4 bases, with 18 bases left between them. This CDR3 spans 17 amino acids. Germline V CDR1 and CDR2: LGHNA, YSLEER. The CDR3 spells CASSHLIGVGRTGELFF. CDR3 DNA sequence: TGCGCCAGCAGCCACCTAATTGGGGTGGGGCGCACCGGGGAGCTGTTTTTT.

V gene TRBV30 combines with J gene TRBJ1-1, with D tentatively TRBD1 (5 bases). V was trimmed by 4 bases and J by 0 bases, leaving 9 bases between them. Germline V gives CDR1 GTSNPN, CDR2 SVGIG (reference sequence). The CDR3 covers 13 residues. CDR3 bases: TGTGCCTGGATGGGGCAGATGAACACTGAAGCTTTCTTT. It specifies CAWMGQMNTEAFF.

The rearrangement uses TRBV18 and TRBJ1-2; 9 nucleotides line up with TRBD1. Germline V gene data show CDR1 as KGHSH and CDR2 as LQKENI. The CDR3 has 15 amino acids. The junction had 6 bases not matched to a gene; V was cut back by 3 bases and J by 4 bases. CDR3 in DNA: TGTGCCAGCTCACCGGGGGACAGGGTTGGCTATGGCTACACCTTC. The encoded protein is CASSPGDRVGYGYTF.

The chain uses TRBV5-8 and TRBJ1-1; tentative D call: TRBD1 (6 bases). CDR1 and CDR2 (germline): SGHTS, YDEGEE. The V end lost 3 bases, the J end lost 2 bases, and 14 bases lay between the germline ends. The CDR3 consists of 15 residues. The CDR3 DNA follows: TGTGCCAGCAGCTCCCCATTGGACAGCAACACTGAAGCTTTCTTT. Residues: CASSSPLDSNTEAFF. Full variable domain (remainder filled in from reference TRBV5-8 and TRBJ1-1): EAGVTQSPTHLIKTRGQQATLRCSPISGHTSVYWYQQALGLGLQFLLWYDEGEERNRGNFPPRFSGRQFPNYSSELNVNALELEDSALYLCASSSPLDSNTEAFFGQGTRLTVV.

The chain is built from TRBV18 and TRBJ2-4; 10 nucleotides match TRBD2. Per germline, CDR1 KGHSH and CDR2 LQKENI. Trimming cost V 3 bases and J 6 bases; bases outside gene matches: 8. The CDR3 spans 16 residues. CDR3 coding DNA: TGTGCCAGCTCACCTTCTCTAGCGGGGGACCGAAACATTCAGTACTTC. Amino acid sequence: CASSPSLAGDRNIQYF.

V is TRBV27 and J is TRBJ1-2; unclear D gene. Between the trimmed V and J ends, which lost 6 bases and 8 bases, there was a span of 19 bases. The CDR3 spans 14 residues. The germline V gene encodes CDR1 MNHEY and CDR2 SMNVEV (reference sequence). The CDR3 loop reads CASSPAAAFGGYTF. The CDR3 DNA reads TGTGCCAGCAGCCCCGCCGCAGCCTTCGGGGGCTACACCTTC.

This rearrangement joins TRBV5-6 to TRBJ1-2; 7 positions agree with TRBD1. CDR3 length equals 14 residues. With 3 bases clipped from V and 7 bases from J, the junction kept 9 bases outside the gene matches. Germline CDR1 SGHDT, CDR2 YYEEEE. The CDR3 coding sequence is TGTGCCAGCAGCTCCTTACAGGGGAGCGGTGGCTACACCTTC. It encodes CASSSLQGSGGYTF. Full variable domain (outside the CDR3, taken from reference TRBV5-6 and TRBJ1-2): DAGVTQSPTHLIKTRGQQVTLRCSPKSGHDTVSWYQQALGQGPQFIFQYYEEEERQRGNFPDRFSGHQFPNYSSELNVNALLLGDSALYLCASSSLQGSGGYTFGSGTRLTVV.

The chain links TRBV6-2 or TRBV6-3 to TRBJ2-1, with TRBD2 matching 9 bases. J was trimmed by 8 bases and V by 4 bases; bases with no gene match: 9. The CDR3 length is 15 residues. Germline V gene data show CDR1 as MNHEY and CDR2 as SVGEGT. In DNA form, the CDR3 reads TGTGCCAGCAGTTCTACGAGCGGGGGGCGGGATGAGCAGTTCTTC. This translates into CASSSTSGGRDEQFF.

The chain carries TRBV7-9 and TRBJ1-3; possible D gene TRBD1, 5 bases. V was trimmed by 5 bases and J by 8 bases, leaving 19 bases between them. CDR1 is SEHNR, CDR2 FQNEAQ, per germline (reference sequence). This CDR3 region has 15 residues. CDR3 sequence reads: CASSPGTLRGDTIYF. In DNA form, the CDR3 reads TGTGCCAGCAGCCCGGGGACTCTCAGAGGGGACACCATATATTTT.

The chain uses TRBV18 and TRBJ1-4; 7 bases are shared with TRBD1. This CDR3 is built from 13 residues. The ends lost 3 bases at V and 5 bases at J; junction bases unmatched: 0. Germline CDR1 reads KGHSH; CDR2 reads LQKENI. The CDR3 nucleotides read TGTGCCAGCTCACCGGGACAGAATGAAAAACTGTTTTTT. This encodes CASSPGQNEKLFF.

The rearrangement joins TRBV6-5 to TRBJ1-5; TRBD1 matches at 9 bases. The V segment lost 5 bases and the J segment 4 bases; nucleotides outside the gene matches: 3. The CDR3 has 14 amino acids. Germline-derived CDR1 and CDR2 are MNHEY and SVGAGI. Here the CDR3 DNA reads TGTGCCAGCAGTACAGGGGGCGGGAATCAGCCCCAGCATTTT. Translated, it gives CASSTGGGNQPQHF.

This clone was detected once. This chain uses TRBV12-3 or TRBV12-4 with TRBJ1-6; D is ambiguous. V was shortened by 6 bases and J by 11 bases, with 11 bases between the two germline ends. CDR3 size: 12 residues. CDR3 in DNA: TGTGCCAGCAGAAAATTTTTAGCACCCCTCCACTTT. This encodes CASRKFLAPLHF.

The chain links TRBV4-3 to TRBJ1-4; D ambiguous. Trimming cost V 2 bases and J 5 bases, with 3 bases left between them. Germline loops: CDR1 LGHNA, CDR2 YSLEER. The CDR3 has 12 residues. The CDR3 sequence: CASSQLNEKLFF. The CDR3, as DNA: TGCGCCAGCAGCCAACTAAATGAAAAACTGTTTTTT.

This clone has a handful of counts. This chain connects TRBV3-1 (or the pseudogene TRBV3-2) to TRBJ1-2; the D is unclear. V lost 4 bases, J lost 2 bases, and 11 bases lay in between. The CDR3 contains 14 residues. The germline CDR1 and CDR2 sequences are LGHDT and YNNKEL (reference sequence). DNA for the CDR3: TGTGCCAGCAGCCCGCTCGACGGGAACTATGGCTACACCTTC. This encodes CASSPLDGNYGYTF.

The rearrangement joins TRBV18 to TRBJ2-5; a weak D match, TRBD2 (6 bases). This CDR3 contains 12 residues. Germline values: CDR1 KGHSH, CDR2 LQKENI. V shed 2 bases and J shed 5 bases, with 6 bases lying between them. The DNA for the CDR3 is TGTGCCAGCTCACCAGGGGGGGAGACCCAGTACTTC. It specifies CASSPGGETQYF.

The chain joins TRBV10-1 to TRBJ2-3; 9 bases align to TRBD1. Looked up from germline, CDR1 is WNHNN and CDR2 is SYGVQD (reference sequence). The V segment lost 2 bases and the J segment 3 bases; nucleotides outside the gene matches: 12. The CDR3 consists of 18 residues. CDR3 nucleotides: TGCGCCAGCAGTGAGGGGACAGGGTCGAGGGGGTCGACAGATACGCAGTATTTT. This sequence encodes CASSEGTGSRGSTDTQYF.

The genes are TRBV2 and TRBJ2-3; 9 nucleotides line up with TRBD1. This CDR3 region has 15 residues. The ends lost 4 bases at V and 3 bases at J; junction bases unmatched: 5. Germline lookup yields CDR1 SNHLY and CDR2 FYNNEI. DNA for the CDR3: TGTGCCAGCAGTGGACAGGGGGTGTTGACAGATACGCAGTATTTT. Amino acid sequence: CASSGQGVLTDTQYF.

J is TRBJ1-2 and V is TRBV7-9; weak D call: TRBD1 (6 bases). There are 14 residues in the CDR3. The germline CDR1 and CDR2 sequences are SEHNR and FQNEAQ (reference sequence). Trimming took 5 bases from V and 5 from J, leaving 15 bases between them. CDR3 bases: TGTGCCAGCAGCCCTCGGGGGGGCGAATATGGCTACACCTTC. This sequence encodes CASSPRGGEYGYTF. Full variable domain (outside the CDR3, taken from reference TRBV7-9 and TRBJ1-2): DTGVSQNPRHKITKRGQNVTFRCDPISEHNRLYWYRQTLGQGPEFLTYFQNEAQLEKSRLLSDRFSAERPKGSFSTLEIQRTEQGDSAMYLCASSPRGGEYGYTFGSGTRLTVV.

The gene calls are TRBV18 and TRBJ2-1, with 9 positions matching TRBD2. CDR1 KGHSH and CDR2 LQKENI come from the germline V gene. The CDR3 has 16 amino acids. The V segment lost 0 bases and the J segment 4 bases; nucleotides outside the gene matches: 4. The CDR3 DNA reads TGTGCCAGCTCACCACCGGAAAGCGGGGGGTACAATGAGCAGTTCTTC. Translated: CASSPPESGGYNEQFF.